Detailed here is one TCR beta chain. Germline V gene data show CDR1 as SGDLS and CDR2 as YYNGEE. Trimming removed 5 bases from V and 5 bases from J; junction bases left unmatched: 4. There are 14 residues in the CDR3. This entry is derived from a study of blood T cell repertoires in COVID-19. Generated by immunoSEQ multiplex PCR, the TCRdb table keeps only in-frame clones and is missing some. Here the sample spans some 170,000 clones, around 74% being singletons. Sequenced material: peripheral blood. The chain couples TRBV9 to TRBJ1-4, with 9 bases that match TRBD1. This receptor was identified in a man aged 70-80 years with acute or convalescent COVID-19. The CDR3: CASRSGQGNEKLFF. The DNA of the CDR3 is TGTGCCAGCAGATCCGGACAGGGGAATGAAAAACTGTTTTTT.